This TCR beta chain was found in a study of CD8 T cells in ankylosing spondylitis. J gave up 3 bases and V 6 bases, and 12 bases lay outside the gene matches. Germline V gene data show CDR1 as DFQATT and CDR2 as SNEGSKA (reference sequence). The CDR3 contains 17 residues. This clonotype was seen repeatedly, ten times or more. The antigen remains unidentified. Using quantitative 5'-RACE with molecular barcodes, the authors made TCR beta libraries. TCRdb re-called the 5' RACE reads with MiXCR, one entry per CDR3 protein. The sample shows 160,000 or so distinct CDR3 sequences, 9.8% of them seen only once. Regarding the study as a whole: Researchers reportedly found disease-linked clones significantly enriched in matched ankylosing spondylitis synovial fluid. One TCR beta motif, made up of under ten highly homologous variants, appeared characteristic of ankylosing spondylitis blood. In peripheral blood, disease-linked CD8+ clones occurred at relatively low frequencies.

This rearrangement joins TRBV20-1 to TRBJ2-1; 12 bases align to TRBD2. This clonotype was obtained from a female donor with ankylosing spondylitis or in good health (not recorded which). The sequencing sample was made of blood, either unsorted or a sorted T cell fraction (not recorded which). CDR3 in DNA: TGCAGTGCCACCCAATCCGGACTAGCGGGACACTACAATGAGCAGTTCTTC. Its protein product is CSATQSGLAGHYNEQFF.